This entry lists 17 T cell receptor beta chains sequenced from one sample in a study of OX40 agonist ivuxolimab in advanced cancers. Clones were read by immunoSEQ multiplex PCR, and TCRdb kept only the in-frame ones, dropping some. The table records roughly 75,000 clones, about 94% of them present only once. The sequences come from CD4+ or CD8+ T cells sorted from blood, collected in a trial of the OX40 agonist ivuxolimab. These receptors came from an adult with an advanced solid tumor such as melanoma, head and neck, liver or kidney cancer.

This clone is a singleton in its sample. J is TRBJ2-1 and V is TRBV27; D unclear. The CDR3 is 15 amino acids. CDR1 MNHEY and CDR2 SMNVEV come from the germline V gene (reference sequence). V lost 4 bases to trimming and J lost 3 bases, with 13 bases between them. The CDR3: CASSSLGPLYNEQFF. DNA for the CDR3: TGTGCCAGCAGTTCTCTAGGTCCGCTCTACAATGAGCAGTTCTTC.

The V and J genes are TRBV6-1 and TRBJ2-1; D is perhaps TRBD1 (5 bases). CDR3 length: 12 residues. The germline V gene encodes CDR1 MNHNS and CDR2 SASEGT. V shed 0 bases and J shed 14 bases, with 11 bases lying between them. This chain's CDR3 is CASSEAPWTKFF. In DNA, the CDR3 is TGTGCCAGCAGTGAAGCGCCGTGGACAAAGTTCTTC.

Regarding this clone: With a much larger clone just one base away, this may be a read error. The chain recombines TRBV7-9 with TRBJ1-1; D call uncertain. This CDR3 spans 12 amino acids. Germline-derived CDR1 and CDR2 are SEHNR and FQNEAQ (reference sequence). Trimming shortened V by 1 base and J by 7 bases, and 7 bases separated the two germline ends. The CDR3 coding sequence is TGTGCCAGCAGCTTAGGTGGGGATGAAGCTTTCTTT. It translates to CASSLGGDEAFF.

The chain employs TRBV11-2 and TRBJ2-1; weak D call: TRBD1 (5 bases). The CDR3 runs 14 residues. Deletions cut 0 bases from V and 9 bases from J, with 12 bases between. Germline V gene sequence: CDR1 SGHAT, CDR2 FQNNGV. The CDR3 sequence is CASSLDLWGGEQFF. The DNA of the CDR3 is TGTGCCAGCAGCTTAGATCTCTGGGGCGGTGAGCAGTTCTTC.

The V and J genes are TRBV7-6 and TRBJ2-3, with 7 bases identical to TRBD1. V trimming: 0 bases; J trimming: 6 bases; junction bases outside the gene matches: 6. This CDR3 has 15 amino acids. The V gene's germline CDR1 is SGHVS and CDR2 FNYEAQ. CDR3 nucleotide sequence: TGTGCCAGCAGCTTAGCAGGGGGCGCGGAGGATACGCAGTATTTT. Encoded protein: CASSLAGGAEDTQYF.

The V call is TRBV4-3, the J call TRBJ1-1, with 7 bases aligning to TRBD1. Germline CDR1 reads LGHNA; CDR2 reads YSLEER. There are 14 residues in the CDR3. V lost 7 bases and J lost 1; bases outside the gene matches: 6. The CDR3 sequence: CASTRDRRNTEAFF. The CDR3, as DNA: TGCGCCAGCACCCGGGACAGAAGGAACACTGAAGCTTTCTTT.

The gene calls are TRBV5-4 and TRBJ2-5, with D tentatively TRBD2 (5 bases). The CDR3 sequence is 15 residues long. CDR1 is SGHNT and CDR2 is YYREEE in the germline V gene (reference sequence). Trimming cost V 2 bases and J 4 bases, with 15 bases left between them. This CDR3 reads CASSFDRTSGETQYF. The CDR3, as DNA: TGTGCCAGCAGCTTTGACCGAACTAGTGGAGAGACCCAGTACTTC.

The chain links TRBV19 to TRBJ1-5; D is undetermined. V was pared by 3 bases and J by 7 bases, with 7 bases between. In germline, CDR1 is LNHDA, CDR2 SQIVND (reference sequence). The CDR3 runs 12 residues. As DNA, the CDR3 is TGTGCCAGTAGTATTGGATTACAGCCCCAGCATTTT. This codes for CASSIGLQPQHF.

The chain couples TRBV7-8 to TRBJ2-7, with TRBD2 matching 9 bases. J was trimmed by 2 bases and V by 3 bases; bases with no gene match: 5. The germline gives CDR1 SGHVS, CDR2 FQNEAQ. This CDR3 contains 15 residues. The CDR3 spells CASSLRTSAAYEQYF. CDR3 DNA sequence: TGTGCCAGCAGCTTGCGGACTAGCGCCGCCTACGAGCAGTACTTC.

This sequence joins TRBV15 and TRBJ1-6; D is undetermined. The CDR3 covers 14 residues. V was trimmed by 6 bases and J by 0 bases, leaving 6 bases between them. Per the germline V gene, CDR1 is LNHNV and CDR2 is YYDKDF (reference sequence). The chain's CDR3 is CATRGSSYNSPLHF. The CDR3 DNA sequence: TGTGCCACCAGAGGTAGCTCCTATAATTCACCCCTCCACTTT.

This clone was counted at least ten times. The chain combines TRBV5-8 with TRBJ2-7, with D possibly TRBD1 on 6 matching bases. V lost 0 bases and J 2 bases, leaving 6 bases between the germline ends. The CDR3 extends over 13 amino acids. CDR1 and CDR2 from the germline V gene are SGHTS and YDEGEE. DNA of the CDR3: TGTGCCAGCAGCTTGGGGGACACCTACGAGCAGTACTTC. This encodes CASSLGDTYEQYF.

The chain uses TRBV21-1 and TRBJ1-3. TRBV21-1 counts as a pseudogene. The length of the CDR3 is 16 residues. The CDR3 region is CASSFGSGFSGNTIYF. CDR3 bases: TGTGCCAGCAGCTTTGGATCGGGATTCTCTGGAAACACCATATATTTT.

The chain combines TRBV9 with TRBJ2-1; the D gene is possibly TRBD2 (5 bases). V lost 3 bases, J lost 8 bases, and 18 bases lay in between. The CDR3 is made up of 15 amino acids. The germline gives CDR1 SGDLS, CDR2 YYNGEE. The CDR3 region has the DNA TGTGCCAGCAGCGCTTTCTTAGGGAGCGGCTATGAGCAGTTCTTC. Its translation is CASSAFLGSGYEQFF.

The chain has TRBV5-6 and TRBJ1-1; D gene ambiguous. The CDR3 runs 14 residues. From germline, CDR1 is SGHDT and CDR2 YYEEEE. Trimming removed 0 bases from V and 5 bases from J, with 11 bases in between. CDR3 in amino acids: CASSLGGSNTEAFF. The CDR3 DNA reads TGTGCCAGCAGCTTGGGAGGGTCGAATACTGAAGCTTTCTTT.

As concerns this clone: Other nucleotide sequences from this sample produce the same CDR3. The rearrangement links TRBV2 to TRBJ1-2; a weak D match, TRBD1 (6 bases). V lost 7 bases and J lost 7, with 13 bases in between. The germline V gene has CDR1 SNHLY and CDR2 FYNNEI. This CDR3 contains 12 residues. The CDR3, as DNA: TGTGCCAGCACAGGGGTTGGGGTTGGCTACACCTTC. This gives the protein CASTGVGVGYTF.

V and J are TRBV27 and TRBJ2-2; TRBD1 agrees at 8 bases. Germline-derived CDR1 and CDR2 are MNHEY and SMNVEV (reference sequence). CDR3 length: 15 amino acids. V shed 4 bases, J shed 5 bases, and the junction held 6 bases outside the gene matches. In nucleotides, the CDR3 is TGTGCCAGCAGTTCCGGACAGGGCTGGACCGGGGAGCTGTTTTTT. Its translation is CASSSGQGWTGELFF.

This chain uses TRBV10-3 with TRBJ1-2; TRBD1 might be the D (5 bases). V was pared by 4 bases and J by 2 bases, with 11 bases between. Germline V gene data show CDR1 as ENHRY and CDR2 as SYGVKD. The CDR3 loop spans 14 amino acids. The CDR3 loop is CAISVVRENYGYTF. CDR3 nucleotide sequence: TGTGCCATCAGTGTCGTCAGGGAAAACTATGGCTACACCTTC.